This T cell receptor (beta chain) was recorded in a study of T cells in Graves' hyperthyroidism and ophthalmopathy. Study outcomes and limitations: Blood also carried most thyroid clonotypes expanded above 0.001.

Lactation, pregnancy, other autoimmune disease or uncontrolled infection excluded patients. Each diagnosis was grounded in clinical symptoms, serum thyroxine and TRAb, thyroid ultrasound, and orbital computed tomography. Germline values: CDR1 MGHRA, CDR2 YSYEKL. The V segment lost 4 bases and the J segment 1 base; nucleotides outside the gene matches: 5. The length of the CDR3 is 15 residues. Of note for this clonotype: The antigen remains unidentified.

The source material, RNA transcripts, was used to amplify TCR beta CDR3 regions. The primer set for the first-round RT-PCR of the TCR CDR3 was HTBI. TCRdb reprocessed the multiplex PCR reads via MiXCR and lists one record per CDR3 protein. The sample carries around 700,000 distinct CDR3 sequences, under 45% recorded once. The genes are TRBV4-1 and TRBJ1-1; 8 positions match TRBD1. Sequencing was done on a sample of blood. This TCR was recovered from a woman aged 40 to 49 with Graves' hyperthyroidism. CDR3 nucleotides: TGCGCCAGCAGCCTAGATGGACAGGGGAACACTGAAGCTTTCTTT. Protein product: CASSLDGQGNTEAFF.